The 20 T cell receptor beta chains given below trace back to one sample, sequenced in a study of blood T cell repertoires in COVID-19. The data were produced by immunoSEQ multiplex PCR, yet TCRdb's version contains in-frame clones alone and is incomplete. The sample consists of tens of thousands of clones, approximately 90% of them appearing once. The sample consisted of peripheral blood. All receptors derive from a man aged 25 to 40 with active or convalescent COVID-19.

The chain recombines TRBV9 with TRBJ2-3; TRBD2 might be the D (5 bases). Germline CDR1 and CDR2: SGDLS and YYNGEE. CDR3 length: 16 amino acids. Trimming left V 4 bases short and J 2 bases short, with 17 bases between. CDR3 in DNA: TGTGCCAGCAGCCCACCCTACGGGGAGAACACAGATACGCAGTATTTT. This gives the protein CASSPPYGENTDTQYF.

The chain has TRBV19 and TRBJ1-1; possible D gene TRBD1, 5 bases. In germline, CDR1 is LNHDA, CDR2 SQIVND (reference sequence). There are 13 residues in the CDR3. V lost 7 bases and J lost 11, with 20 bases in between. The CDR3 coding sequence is TGTGCCAGTAACCCCGGCGGGACGGATGAGGCTTTCTTT. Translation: CASNPGGTDEAFF.

CDR3 in DNA: TGTGCCAGCAGTTTTCAGGGGGCCTACGAGCAGTACTTC. Translating it yields CASSFQGAYEQYF. The V call is TRBV12-3 or TRBV12-4, the J call TRBJ2-7, with 7 positions matching TRBD1. The CDR3 extends over 13 amino acids. V was pared by 3 bases and J by 2 bases, with 1 base of the junction left unmatched.

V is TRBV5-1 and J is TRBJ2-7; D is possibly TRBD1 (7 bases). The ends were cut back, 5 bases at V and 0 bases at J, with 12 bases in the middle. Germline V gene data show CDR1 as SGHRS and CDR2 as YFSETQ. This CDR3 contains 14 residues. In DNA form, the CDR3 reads TGCGCCAGCAGTTCGGGGGACAGCTCCTACGAGCAGTACGTC. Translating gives CASSSGDSSYEQYV.

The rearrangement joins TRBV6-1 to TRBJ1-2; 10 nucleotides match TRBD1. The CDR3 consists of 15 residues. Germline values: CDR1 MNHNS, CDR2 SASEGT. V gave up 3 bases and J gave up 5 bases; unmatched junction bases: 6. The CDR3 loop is CASSETTGGLYGYTF. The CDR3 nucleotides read TGTGCCAGCAGTGAGACGACAGGGGGCCTATATGGCTACACCTTC.

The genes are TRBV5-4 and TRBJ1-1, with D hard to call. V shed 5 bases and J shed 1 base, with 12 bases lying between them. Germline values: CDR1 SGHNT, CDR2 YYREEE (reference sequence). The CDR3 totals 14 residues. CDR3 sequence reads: CASSSTAGNTEAFF. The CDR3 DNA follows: TGTGCCAGCAGTTCCACGGCAGGGAACACTGAAGCTTTCTTT.

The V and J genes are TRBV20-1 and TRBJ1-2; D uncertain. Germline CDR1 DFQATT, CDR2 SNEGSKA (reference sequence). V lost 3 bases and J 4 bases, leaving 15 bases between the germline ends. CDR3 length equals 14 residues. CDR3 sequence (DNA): TGCAGTGCTAGTGGCCTGGAGGGCGCCTATGGCTACACCTTC. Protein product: CSASGLEGAYGYTF.

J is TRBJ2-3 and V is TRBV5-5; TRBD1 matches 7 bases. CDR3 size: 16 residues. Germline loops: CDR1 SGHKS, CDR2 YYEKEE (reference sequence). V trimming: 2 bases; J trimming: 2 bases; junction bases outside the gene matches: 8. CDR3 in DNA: TGTGCCAGCAGCTTACCGGGACAGAGATACACAGATACGCAGTATTTT. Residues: CASSLPGQRYTDTQYF.

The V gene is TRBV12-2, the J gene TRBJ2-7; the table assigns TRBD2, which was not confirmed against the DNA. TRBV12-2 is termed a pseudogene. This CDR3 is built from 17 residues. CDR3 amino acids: CASRFFPMLSVSYEQYV. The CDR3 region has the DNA TGTGCAAGTCGCTTTTTCCCCATGCTGTCGGTTTCCTACGAGCAGTACGTC.

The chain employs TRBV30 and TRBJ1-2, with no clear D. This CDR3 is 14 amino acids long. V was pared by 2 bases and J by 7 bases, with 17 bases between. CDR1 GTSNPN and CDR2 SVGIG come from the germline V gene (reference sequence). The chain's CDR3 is CAWSTRGSVPGYTF. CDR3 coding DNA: TGTGCCTGGAGTACCCGTGGTAGTGTTCCTGGCTACACCTTC.

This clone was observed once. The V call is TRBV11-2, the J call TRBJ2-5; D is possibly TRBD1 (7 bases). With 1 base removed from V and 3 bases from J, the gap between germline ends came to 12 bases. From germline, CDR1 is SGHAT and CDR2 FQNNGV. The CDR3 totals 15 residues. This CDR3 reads CASSLGARGEETQYF. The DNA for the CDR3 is TGTGCCAGCAGCTTAGGTGCCAGGGGGGAAGAGACCCAGTACTTC. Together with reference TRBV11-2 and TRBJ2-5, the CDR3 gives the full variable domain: EAGVAQSPRYKIIEKRQSVAFWCNPISGHATLYWYQQILGQGPKLLIQFQNNGVVDDSQLPKDRFSAERLKGVDSTLKIQPAKLEDSAVYLCASSLGARGEETQYFGPGTRLLVL.

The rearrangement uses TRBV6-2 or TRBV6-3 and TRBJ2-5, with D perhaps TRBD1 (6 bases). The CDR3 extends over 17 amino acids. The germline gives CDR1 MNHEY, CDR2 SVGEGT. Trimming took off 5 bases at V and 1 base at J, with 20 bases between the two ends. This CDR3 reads CASSPGKIQGIQETQYF. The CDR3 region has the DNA TGTGCCAGCAGTCCAGGAAAAATACAGGGAATCCAAGAGACCCAGTACTTC.

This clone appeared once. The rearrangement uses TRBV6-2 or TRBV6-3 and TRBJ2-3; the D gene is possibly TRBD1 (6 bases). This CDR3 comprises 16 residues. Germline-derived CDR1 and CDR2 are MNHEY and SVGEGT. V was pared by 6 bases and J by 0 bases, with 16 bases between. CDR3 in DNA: TGTGCCAGCAGCACAGGACAGAGAGGGAGCACAGATACGCAGTATTTT. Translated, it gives CASSTGQRGSTDTQYF.

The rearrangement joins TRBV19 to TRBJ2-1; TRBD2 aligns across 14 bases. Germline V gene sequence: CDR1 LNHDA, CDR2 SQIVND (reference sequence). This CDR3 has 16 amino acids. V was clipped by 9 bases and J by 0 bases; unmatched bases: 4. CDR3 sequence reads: CASRTSGGISYNEQFF. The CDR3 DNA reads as TGTGCCAGCCGGACTAGCGGGGGGATCTCCTACAATGAGCAGTTCTTC.

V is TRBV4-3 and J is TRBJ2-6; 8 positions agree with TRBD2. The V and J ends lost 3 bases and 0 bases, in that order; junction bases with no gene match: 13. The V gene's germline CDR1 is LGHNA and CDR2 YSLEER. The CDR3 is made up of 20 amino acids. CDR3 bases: TGCGCCAGCAGCCAGGGATGGCGGGAGGTCTCTAGCTCTGGGGCCAACGTCCTGACTTTC. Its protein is CASSQGWREVSSSGANVLTF.

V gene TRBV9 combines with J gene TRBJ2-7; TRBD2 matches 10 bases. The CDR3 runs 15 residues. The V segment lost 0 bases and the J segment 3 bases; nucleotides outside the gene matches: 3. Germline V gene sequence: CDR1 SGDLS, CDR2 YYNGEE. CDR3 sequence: CASSVEAGGHYEQYF. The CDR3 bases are TGTGCCAGCAGCGTAGAAGCGGGGGGGCACTACGAGCAGTACTTC.

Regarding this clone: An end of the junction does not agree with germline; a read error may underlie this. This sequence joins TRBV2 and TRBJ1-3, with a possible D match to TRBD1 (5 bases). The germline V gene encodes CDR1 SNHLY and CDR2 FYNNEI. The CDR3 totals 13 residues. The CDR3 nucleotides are TGTGCCAGCAGTGGGGGCTTTGGATACACCATATATTTT. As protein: CASSGGFGYTIYF. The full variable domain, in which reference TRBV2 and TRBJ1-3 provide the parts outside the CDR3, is EPEVTQTPSHQVTQMGQEVILRCVPISNHLYFYWYRQILGQKVEFLVSFYNNEISEKSEIFDDQFSVERPDGSNFTLKIRSTKLEDSAMYFCASSGGFGYTIYFGEGSWLTVV.

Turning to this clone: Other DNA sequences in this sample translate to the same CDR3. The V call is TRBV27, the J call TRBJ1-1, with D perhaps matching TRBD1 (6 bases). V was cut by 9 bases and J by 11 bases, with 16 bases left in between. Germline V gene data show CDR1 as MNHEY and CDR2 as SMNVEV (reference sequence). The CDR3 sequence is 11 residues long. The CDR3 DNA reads TGTGCCAGTTCTCGAGGACAGTTGGCTTTCTTT. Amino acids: CASSRGQLAFF.

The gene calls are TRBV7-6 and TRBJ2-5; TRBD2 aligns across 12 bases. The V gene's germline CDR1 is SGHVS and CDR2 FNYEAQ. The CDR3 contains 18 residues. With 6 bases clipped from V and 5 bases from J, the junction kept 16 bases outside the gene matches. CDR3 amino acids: CASSQGPTSGRVRETQYF. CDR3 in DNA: TGTGCCAGCAGTCAAGGCCCGACTAGCGGGAGAGTGAGGGAGACCCAGTACTTC.

The CDR3 loop is CSDDRAYEQYV. CDR3 nucleotide sequence: TGCAGCGACGACAGGGCTTACGAGCAGTACGTC. The rearrangement links TRBV29-1 to TRBJ2-7; 7 bases are shared with TRBD1. CDR1 SQVTM and CDR2 ANQGSEA come from the germline V gene. V gave up 7 bases and J gave up 4 bases; unmatched junction bases: 4. The CDR3 contains 11 residues.